The sequence of this T cell receptor beta chain was determined in a study of blood T cell repertoires in COVID-19. After removal of 3 bases from V and 3 bases from J, the junction contained 5 bases not matched to a gene. CDR3 length: 15 residues. Germline-derived CDR1 and CDR2 are SGHTS and YDEGEE. In the source study's methods: Estimation of nucleated cell counts relied on the amplification of reference gene primers. Using immunoSEQ multiplex PCR, the repertoire was profiled, and TCRdb retains in-frame clones only, with some absent. D and trimming come from the DNA, and the V and J calls and clone size come from that table. The table includes about 51,000 clones, about nine tenths detected once.

This clonotype originated in a man aged 45-65 years with active COVID-19. This rearrangement joins TRBV5-8 to TRBJ2-7, with 11 bases fitting TRBD2. The material sequenced was peripheral blood. CDR3 in amino acids: CASSSPGLAVYEQYF. The CDR3 DNA reads as TGTGCCAGCAGCTCACCGGGACTAGCGGTCTACGAGCAGTACTTC.